The rows below give T cell receptor beta chains drawn from one sample of a study of technical replicates of blood from a few donors. The repertoire was sequenced with immunoSEQ multiplex PCR; TCRdb's copy has only in-frame clones and lacks some. The table has some 60,000 clones, about 95% seen once. Source material: PBMCs. The source of these receptors is a human donor in good health. Some clones in this sample may be carry-over from other donors' samples. The CDR3 runs from the conserved cysteine through the conserved F or W. Each record gives: D gene, V gene, clone size, J gene, CDR3 DNA, CDR3 protein. A D gene is named only where the DNA matches it firmly. Not every row has a clone size; where given, it reads once, few, many or a size class.

D gene: NA; V gene: TRBV19; clone size: NA; J gene: TRBJ2-7; CDR3 DNA: TGTGCCAGTAGTCCGATGTACGGCGAGCAGTACTTC; CDR3 protein: CASSPMYGEQYF
D gene: NA; V gene: TRBV5-1; clone size: NA; J gene: TRBJ1-2; CDR3 DNA: TGCGCCAGCAGCCCGGACAGTAACTATGGCTACACCTTC; CDR3 protein: CASSPDSNYGYTF
D gene: TRBD1; V gene: TRBV29-1; clone size: NA; J gene: TRBJ1-1; CDR3 DNA: TGCAGCGTTAGATCGGTGGACAGGGAGAACACTGAAGCTTTCTTT; CDR3 protein: CSVRSVDRENTEAFF
D gene: NA; V gene: TRBV5-4; clone size: NA; J gene: TRBJ1-2; CDR3 DNA: TGTGCCAGCAGCTTGGACAGGGAAGGGTTATACTATGGCTACACCTTC; CDR3 protein: CASSLDREGLYYGYTF
D gene: TRBD1; V gene: TRBV9; clone size: once; J gene: TRBJ1-1; CDR3 DNA: TGTGCCAGCAGCGTAGAGGGGACAGAGAACACTGAAGCTTTCTTT; CDR3 protein: CASSVEGTENTEAFF
D gene: NA; V gene: TRBV5-4; clone size: once; J gene: TRBJ2-7; CDR3 DNA: TGTGCCAGCAGCTGGGGGGTCCAGGACTACGAGCAGTACTTC; CDR3 protein: CASSWGVQDYEQYF
D gene: TRBD1; V gene: TRBV7-3; clone size: once; J gene: TRBJ1-1; CDR3 DNA: TGTGCCAGCAGCTTAACCGGGACAGGGGGGGCTGAAGCTTTCTTT; CDR3 protein: CASSLTGTGGAEAFF
D gene: NA; V gene: TRBV6-4; clone size: NA; J gene: TRBJ2-1; CDR3 DNA: TGTGCCAGCAGTCGAGAAGCGGGCCGGTGGGCTGAGCAGTTCTTC; CDR3 protein: CASSREAGRWAEQFF
D gene: TRBD1; V gene: TRBV7-9; clone size: NA; J gene: TRBJ1-6; CDR3 DNA: TGTGCCAGCAGCTTGGACAGGGATTCTTCACCCCTCCACTTT; CDR3 protein: CASSLDRDSSPLHF
D gene: NA; V gene: TRBV27; clone size: NA; J gene: TRBJ1-5; CDR3 DNA: TGTGCCAGCAGTTTCCTTGGACAGCCCAATCAGCCCCAGCATTTT; CDR3 protein: CASSFLGQPNQPQHF
D gene: NA; V gene: TRBV4-3; clone size: NA; J gene: TRBJ2-7; CDR3 DNA: TGCGCCACCCGATACGGGTTGTTCCACGAGCAGTACTTC; CDR3 protein: CATRYGLFHEQYF
D gene: NA; V gene: TRBV5-5; clone size: NA; J gene: TRBJ2-1; CDR3 DNA: TGTGCCAGCAGCCCGTCAGGCACTTCTTACAATGAGCAGTTCTTC; CDR3 protein: CASSPSGTSYNEQFF
D gene: TRBD2; V gene: TRBV9; clone size: NA; J gene: TRBJ2-5; CDR3 DNA: TGTGCCAGCAATGCGGGAGCGGTGTTGGAGACCCAGTACTTC; CDR3 protein: CASNAGAVLETQYF
D gene: NA; V gene: TRBV19; clone size: NA; J gene: TRBJ1-2; CDR3 DNA: TGTGCCAGTGAAGATGGAAGCGGCAGCCAGAACTATGGCTACACCTTC; CDR3 protein: CASEDGSGSQNYGYTF
D gene: NA; V gene: TRBV5-6; clone size: NA; J gene: TRBJ1-2; CDR3 DNA: TGTGCCAGCAGCTCCCGGGGATATGGCTACACCTTC; CDR3 protein: CASSSRGYGYTF
D gene: NA; V gene: TRBV6-1; clone size: NA; J gene: TRBJ1-5; CDR3 DNA: TGTGCCAGCAGTGCCGGGGGTTTTTATCAGCCCCAGCATTTT; CDR3 protein: CASSAGGFYQPQHF
D gene: NA; V gene: TRBV7-6; clone size: NA; J gene: TRBJ2-1; CDR3 DNA: TGTGCCAGCAGCTTAGTTTCAGGGGTCGGCTACTACAATGAGCAGTTCTTC; CDR3 protein: CASSLVSGVGYYNEQFF
D gene: NA; V gene: TRBV4-1; clone size: NA; J gene: TRBJ1-2; CDR3 DNA: TGCGCCAGCAGCCCCAGGGAGGGGTATGGCTACACCTTC; CDR3 protein: CASSPREGYGYTF
D gene: NA; V gene: TRBV7-2; clone size: NA; J gene: TRBJ1-2; CDR3 DNA: TGTGCCAGCAGCTCCGATTCCACAGGGTCTGTCTCCTTC; CDR3 protein: CASSSDSTGSVSF
D gene: NA; V gene: TRBV7-9; clone size: NA; J gene: TRBJ2-2; CDR3 DNA: TGTGCCAGCAGCGTGGGACTCTCGAACACCGGGGAGCTGTTTTTT; CDR3 protein: CASSVGLSNTGELFF
D gene: NA; V gene: TRBV21-1; clone size: NA; J gene: TRBJ1-1; CDR3 DNA: TGTGCCAGGGGGACAGCCCTGAACACTGAAGCTTTCTTT; CDR3 protein: CARGTALNTEAFF
D gene: NA; V gene: TRBV4-1; clone size: NA; J gene: TRBJ1-3; CDR3 DNA: TGCGCCAGCAGCCAAGACCCCGGCTCTGGAAACACCATATATTTT; CDR3 protein: CASSQDPGSGNTIYF
D gene: TRBD2; V gene: TRBV5-4; clone size: NA; J gene: TRBJ2-1; CDR3 DNA: TGTGCCAGCAGCTTGGGGACTAGCGGGGGGTGGAATGAGCAGTTCTTC; CDR3 protein: CASSLGTSGGWNEQFF
D gene: TRBD1; V gene: TRBV5-8; clone size: NA; J gene: TRBJ1-5; CDR3 DNA: TGTGCCAGCAGCTTGGGGGCCGGGACAGGAAATCAGCCCCAGCATTTT; CDR3 protein: CASSLGAGTGNQPQHF
D gene: NA; V gene: TRBV5-8; clone size: NA; J gene: TRBJ1-2; CDR3 DNA: TGTGCCAGCAGCTTGGTCTTCGGAGAAACCTATGGCTACACCTTC; CDR3 protein: CASSLVFGETYGYTF
D gene: NA; V gene: TRBV9; clone size: NA; J gene: TRBJ2-1; CDR3 DNA: TGTGCCAGCATGGTGAGAGCGGGCCCGAGCTCCTACAATGAGCAGTTCTTC; CDR3 protein: CASMVRAGPSSYNEQFF
D gene: NA; V gene: TRBV7-9; clone size: NA; J gene: TRBJ1-5; CDR3 DNA: TGTGCCAGCAGCTTAGATGGGGCCGGCAAGGGGAATCAGCCCCAGCATTTT; CDR3 protein: CASSLDGAGKGNQPQHF
D gene: NA; V gene: TRBV19; clone size: NA; J gene: TRBJ2-2; CDR3 DNA: TGTGCCAGTATGGCCGGGATAAACACCGGGGAGCTGTTTTTT; CDR3 protein: CASMAGINTGELFF
D gene: NA; V gene: TRBV27; clone size: NA; J gene: TRBJ2-5; CDR3 DNA: TGTGCCAGCAACGGTACGGCAGGTGCGTACCAAGAGACCCAGTACTTC; CDR3 protein: CASNGTAGAYQETQYF
D gene: TRBD1; V gene: TRBV4-2; clone size: NA; J gene: TRBJ1-3; CDR3 DNA: TGTGCCAGCAGCCAAGATTGGAAGGGACAGGGAGGAAACACCATATATTTT; CDR3 protein: CASSQDWKGQGGNTIYF
D gene: NA; V gene: TRBV10-3; clone size: NA; J gene: TRBJ2-5; CDR3 DNA: TGTGCCACCAGGGCGCGGCCGGCGGAGGGGGAGACCCAGTACTTC; CDR3 protein: CATRARPAEGETQYF
D gene: TRBD1; V gene: TRBV7-2; clone size: NA; J gene: TRBJ2-7; CDR3 DNA: TGTGCCAGCAGCTCGGCCGGGACAGCACCCTTGGAGCAGTACTTC; CDR3 protein: CASSSAGTAPLEQYF
D gene: TRBD1; V gene: TRBV19; clone size: NA; J gene: TRBJ1-6; CDR3 DNA: TGTGCCAGTAGCAGCGACAGGGGCGGTTCACCCCTCCACTTT; CDR3 protein: CASSSDRGGSPLHF
D gene: TRBD2; V gene: TRBV7-3; clone size: NA; J gene: TRBJ2-7; CDR3 DNA: TGTGCCAGCAGCGGGGGCAGTCTAGCGGGCGAGCAGTACTTC; CDR3 protein: CASSGGSLAGEQYF
D gene: NA; V gene: TRBV2; clone size: NA; J gene: TRBJ2-1; CDR3 DNA: TGTGCCAGCAGTTCTGCAGGGGCTGAGCAGTTCTTC; CDR3 protein: CASSSAGAEQFF
D gene: TRBD1; V gene: TRBV5-1; clone size: few; J gene: TRBJ2-4; CDR3 DNA: TGCGCCAGCAGCTCCGGACAGGGTGGGGACATTCAGTACTTC; CDR3 protein: CASSSGQGGDIQYF
D gene: TRBD2; V gene: TRBV10-1; clone size: NA; J gene: TRBJ2-7; CDR3 DNA: TGCGCCAGCCCTCTAGCGGGGATTGTCTACGAGCAGTACTTC; CDR3 protein: CASPLAGIVYEQYF
D gene: NA; V gene: TRBV11-2; clone size: NA; J gene: TRBJ2-2; CDR3 DNA: TGTGCCAGCAGCTTAAATGTATTTATCGGGGAGCTGTTTTTT; CDR3 protein: CASSLNVFIGELFF
D gene: NA; V gene: TRBV7-2; clone size: NA; J gene: TRBJ2-7; CDR3 DNA: TGTGCCAGCAGCTACGACAGGCCTTCCTACGAGCAGTACTTC; CDR3 protein: CASSYDRPSYEQYF
D gene: TRBD2; V gene: TRBV7-9; clone size: NA; J gene: TRBJ2-7; CDR3 DNA: TGTGCCAGCAGCTTCGTGGGACTAGCGGGAGGGCCGAGCCCTTACGAGCAGTACTTC; CDR3 protein: CASSFVGLAGGPSPYEQYF
D gene: TRBD2; V gene: TRBV30; clone size: NA; J gene: TRBJ2-7; CDR3 DNA: TGTGCCTGGACACGGACTAGCGGGACCAGCTCCTACGAGCAGTACTTC; CDR3 protein: CAWTRTSGTSSYEQYF
D gene: NA; V gene: TRBV10-1; clone size: once; J gene: TRBJ1-6; CDR3 DNA: TGCGCCAGCAGAGAGTACGGGGAAAAACCCCTTTCTTCACCCCTCCACTTT; CDR3 protein: CASREYGEKPLSSPLHF
D gene: NA; V gene: TRBV2; clone size: NA; J gene: TRBJ2-5; CDR3 DNA: TGTGCCAGCAGTGAACTGACTTTTCAAGAGACCCAGTACTTC; CDR3 protein: CASSELTFQETQYF
D gene: NA; V gene: TRBV25-1; clone size: NA; J gene: TRBJ1-6; CDR3 DNA: TGTGCCAGCAGTGAAAGGCAGGGGAGCAATTCACCCCTCCACTTT; CDR3 protein: CASSERQGSNSPLHF
D gene: NA; V gene: TRBV7-9; clone size: NA; J gene: TRBJ1-5; CDR3 DNA: TGTGCGGCGGGGGGGTTGAATGGCAATCAGCCCCAGCATTTT; CDR3 protein: CAAGGLNGNQPQHF
D gene: NA; V gene: TRBV4-3; clone size: NA; J gene: TRBJ2-5; CDR3 DNA: TGCGCCAGCAGCCAAGGTCGAGTGGAGACCCAGTACTTC; CDR3 protein: CASSQGRVETQYF
D gene: TRBD2; V gene: TRBV9; clone size: NA; J gene: TRBJ2-5; CDR3 DNA: TGTGCCAGCAGCGTAGCCCCAACCGCGGGGGGACAAGAGACCCAGTACTTC; CDR3 protein: CASSVAPTAGGQETQYF
D gene: TRBD2; V gene: TRBV6-1; clone size: NA; J gene: TRBJ2-1; CDR3 DNA: TGTGCCAGCAATGACAGACTAGCGGGGAATTACAATGAGCAGTTCTTC; CDR3 protein: CASNDRLAGNYNEQFF
D gene: NA; V gene: TRBV5-1; clone size: NA; J gene: TRBJ1-2; CDR3 DNA: TGCGCCAGTCGTCGGAATACAGAAAACTATGGCTACACCTTC; CDR3 protein: CASRRNTENYGYTF
D gene: NA; V gene: TRBV9; clone size: NA; J gene: TRBJ1-3; CDR3 DNA: TGTGCCAGCAGCGTAGAGTTATACCGGGGGATATATTTT; CDR3 protein: CASSVELYRGIYF